This entry lists 15 T cell receptor beta chains sequenced from one sample in a study of early T cells in non-severe SARS-CoV-2 infection. TCRdb recomputed calls from the 5' RACE reads with MiXCR, one row per CDR3 protein. The sample comprises just under 65,000 distinct CDR3 sequences, about 11% of which are singletons, and just under 3% rests with the top ten. The sample consisted of whole blood, taken at baseline. Receptors were obtained from an adult who was a healthcare worker with PCR-confirmed SARS-CoV-2 infection or an uninfected control (not recorded which).

This clonotype occurred a few times. The chain combines TRBV11-2 with TRBJ2-5; no reliable D call. Deletions cut 2 bases from V and 5 bases from J, with 3 bases between. The CDR3 is 11 residues long. CDR1 and CDR2 from the germline V gene are SGHAT and FQNNGV. Here the CDR3 reads CASSLLETQYF. For the CDR3, the DNA is TGTGCCAGCAGCTTACTCGAGACCCAGTACTTC.

This clonotype was detected a few times. J is TRBJ2-1 and V is TRBV20-1, with D perhaps matching TRBD1 (6 bases). Germline CDR1 and CDR2: DFQATT and SNEGSKA (reference sequence). The CDR3 is 15 amino acids. The V gene lost 4 bases and the J gene lost 2 bases, with 15 bases spanning the gap. CDR3 region: CSAIRNDRPYNEQFF. The DNA for the CDR3 is TGCAGTGCTATCCGAAACGACAGGCCCTACAATGAGCAGTTCTTC.

The V gene is TRBV10-1, the J gene TRBJ2-3; D unresolved. Between the trimmed V and J ends, which lost 4 bases and 3 bases, there was a span of 8 bases. This CDR3 is 13 amino acids long. CDR1 and CDR2 (germline): WNHNN, SYGVQD (reference sequence). CDR3: CASSALVTDTQYF. The CDR3 coding sequence is TGCGCCAGCAGTGCGCTAGTGACAGATACGCAGTATTTT.

This clonotype turned up a few times. V usage is TRBV2 and J usage is TRBJ2-5; tentatively, D is TRBD1 (6 bases). This CDR3 has 13 residues. Germline V gene data show CDR1 as SNHLY and CDR2 as FYNNEI. V gave up 5 bases and J gave up 3 bases, with 10 bases separating them. CDR3 sequence (DNA): TGTGCCAGCAGTTCCGGGACAAAAGAGACCCAGTACTTC. As protein: CASSSGTKETQYF. Variable domain in full (rest from reference TRBV2 and TRBJ2-5): EPEVTQTPSHQVTQMGQEVILRCVPISNHLYFYWYRQILGQKVEFLVSFYNNEISEKSEIFDDQFSVERPDGSNFTLKIRSTKLEDSAMYFCASSSGTKETQYFGPGTRLLVL.

This clonotype was picked up a small number of times. The chain has TRBV5-5 and TRBJ2-1; TRBD1 aligns across 7 bases. V shed 4 bases, J shed 6 bases, and the junction held 13 bases outside the gene matches. Germline V CDR1 and CDR2: SGHKS, YYEKEE (reference sequence). The CDR3 contains 16 residues. CDR3 bases: TGTGCCAGCAGCCTTCCCTCCGGGACAGAGACCAATGAGCAGTTCTTC. It specifies CASSLPSGTETNEQFF.

This clonotype has more than one count but fewer than ten. The chain uses TRBV7-6 and TRBJ2-7; weak D call: TRBD1 (5 bases). Trimming removed 1 base from V and 2 bases from J, with 9 bases in between. In germline, CDR1 is SGHVS, CDR2 FNYEAQ. CDR3 length equals 14 residues. DNA of the CDR3: TGTGCCAGCAGCTTAGACACAGGCCCCTACGAGCAGTACTTC. Its protein product is CASSLDTGPYEQYF.

This clonotype was recorded a few times. The rearrangement joins TRBV18 to TRBJ2-3; 11 bases fit TRBD2. The junction had 10 bases not matched to a gene; V was cut back by 5 bases and J by 0 bases. The CDR3 totals 18 residues. Germline assignment: CDR1 KGHSH and CDR2 LQKENI. The CDR3 nucleotides are TGTGCCAGCTCATCCCTAGCGGGGGGTCGGGAGAGCACAGATACGCAGTATTTT. As protein: CASSSLAGGRESTDTQYF.

Ten or more counts support this clonotype. The gene calls are TRBV29-1 and TRBJ1-1; weak D call: TRBD1 (6 bases). Per germline, CDR1 SQVTM and CDR2 ANQGSEA. The CDR3 contains 12 residues. Trimming left V 1 base short and J 6 bases short, with 9 bases between. The CDR3 region is CSVEGPGAEAFF. In nucleotides, the CDR3 is TGCAGCGTTGAAGGGCCAGGGGCTGAAGCTTTCTTT.

This clonotype appeared a few times. The gene calls are TRBV5-1 and TRBJ1-5; D is uncertain. Germline-derived CDR1 and CDR2 are SGHRS and YFSETQ. Trimming left V 0 bases short and J 6 bases short, with 13 bases between. CDR3 length: 15 residues. CDR3 nucleotides: TGCGCCAGCAGCTTGGACGGTTCGGGTTTTCAGCCCCAGCATTTT. Its protein is CASSLDGSGFQPQHF.

In its sample, this clonotype was seen many times. The gene calls are TRBV11-2 and TRBJ1-2; the match to TRBD1 covers 7 bases. The germline V gene has CDR1 SGHAT and CDR2 FQNNGV. Unmatched junction bases numbered 8, after V lost 7 bases and J lost 0 bases. The CDR3 spans 15 residues. The CDR3, as DNA: TGTGCCAGCAACCGAAGACAGGGAGCTAACTATGGCTACACCTTC. Translated, it gives CASNRRQGANYGYTF.

This clonotype was seen ten or more times. The chain recombines TRBV2 with TRBJ1-5; 8 bases line up with TRBD1. Germline CDR1 is SNHLY and CDR2 is FYNNEI. With V trimmed by 7 bases and J by 0 bases, 5 bases remained unmatched. The CDR3 totals 15 residues. The CDR3 coding sequence is TGTGCCAGCATGAGGGACAGGACTAGCAATCAGCCCCAGCATTTT. It codes for CASMRDRTSNQPQHF.

In this sample, this clonotype turned up many times. This chain joins TRBV6-5 and TRBJ1-5; 7 bases match TRBD1. Trimming took 8 bases from V and 1 from J; bases not matched to a gene: 8. The CDR3 length is 15 residues. CDR1 and CDR2 (germline): MNHEY, SVGAGI. CDR3 residues: CASGGGTESNQPQHF. The CDR3 bases are TGTGCCAGCGGAGGCGGGACAGAGAGCAATCAGCCCCAGCATTTT.

V usage is TRBV11-2 and J usage is TRBJ2-7; D remains ambiguous. CDR3 length: 15 amino acids. V shed 4 bases and J shed 3 bases, with 16 bases lying between them. Germline V gives CDR1 SGHAT, CDR2 FQNNGV. The CDR3 region has the DNA TGTGCCAGCAGCTCCGAGTCAGGCACCAGCTACGAGCAGTACTTC. This sequence encodes CASSSESGTSYEQYF.

The sample holds many counts of this clonotype. The CDR3 loop reads CASSSGTSVTDTQYF. In DNA, the CDR3 is TGTGCCAGCAGCTCCGGGACATCGGTAACAGATACGCAGTATTTT. The chain couples TRBV7-2 to TRBJ2-3; possible D gene TRBD1, 6 bases. This CDR3 contains 15 residues. The ends were cut back, 4 bases at V and 3 bases at J, with 14 bases in the middle. CDR1 is SGHTA and CDR2 is FQGNSA in the germline V gene.

The gene calls are TRBV9 and TRBJ2-2; no firm D call. Germline CDR1 and CDR2: SGDLS and YYNGEE. The CDR3 totals 15 residues. Trimming took 3 bases from V and 1 from J, leaving 10 bases between them. CDR3 DNA: TGTGCCAGCAGCGCTGAAGTCTGGAACACCGGGGAGCTGTTTTTT. Translated, it gives CASSAEVWNTGELFF.